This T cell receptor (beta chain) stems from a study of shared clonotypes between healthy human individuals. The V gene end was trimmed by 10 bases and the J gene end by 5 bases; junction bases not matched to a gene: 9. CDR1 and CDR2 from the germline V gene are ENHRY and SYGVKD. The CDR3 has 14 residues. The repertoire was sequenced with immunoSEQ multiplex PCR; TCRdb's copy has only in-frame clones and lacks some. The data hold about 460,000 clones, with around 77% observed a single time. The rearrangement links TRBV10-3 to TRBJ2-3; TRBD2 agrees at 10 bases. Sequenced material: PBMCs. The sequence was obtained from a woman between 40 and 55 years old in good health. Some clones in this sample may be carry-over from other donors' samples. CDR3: CANARASGRDTQYF. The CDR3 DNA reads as TGTGCCAACGCTAGGGCTAGCGGGAGAGATACGCAGTATTTT.